These T cell receptor beta chains were read from a single sample in a study of blood T cells in healthy people across ages. TCRdb processed the 5' RACE reads anew with MiXCR; each CDR3 protein has one entry. The sample consists of 800,000 or so distinct CDR3 sequences, 20% to 30% of them appearing once. These data also featured in a second study, about T cells of mothers and their children.

The sample comprised blood. These receptors all come from a boy aged 10-17 years in good health. CDR3s include the opening cysteine and the closing phenylalanine or tryptophan. A D gene is named only where the DNA matches it firmly. Some rows have no size entry. The others give once, few or many, or a class for an expanded clone.

d_call: .
clone_size: .
v_call: TRBV6-5
j_call: TRBJ2-1
cdr3_aa: CASSSDRGLSNEQFF
cdr3_nt: TGTGCCAGCAGCTCCGACAGGGGACTAAGCAATGAGCAGTTCTTC

d_call: TRBD2
clone_size: once
v_call: TRBV12-5
j_call: TRBJ2-3
cdr3_aa: CASGIALQASGNTDTQYF
cdr3_nt: TGTGCTAGTGGCATCGCGCTTCAGGCTAGCGGGAACACAGATACGCAGTATTTT

d_call: .
clone_size: .
v_call: TRBV7-2
j_call: TRBJ2-1
cdr3_aa: CASSIQGSSSYNEQFF
cdr3_nt: TGTGCCAGCAGCATCCAGGGTTCAAGCTCCTACAATGAGCAGTTCTTC

d_call: .
clone_size: .
v_call: TRBV7-9
j_call: TRBJ1-4
cdr3_aa: CASSSGQAGGEKLFF
cdr3_nt: TGTGCCAGCAGCTCCGGGCAGGCAGGTGGGGAAAAACTGTTTTTT

d_call: .
clone_size: few
v_call: TRBV6-5
j_call: TRBJ1-2
cdr3_aa: CASSQGRDGYTF
cdr3_nt: TGTGCCAGCAGTCAGGGAAGGGATGGCTACACCTTC

d_call: .
clone_size: few
v_call: TRBV21-1
j_call: TRBJ2-7
cdr3_aa: CASSKRENRGYEQYF
cdr3_nt: TGTGCCAGCAGCAAAAGGGAGAACAGGGGCTACGAGCAGTACTTC

d_call: TRBD2
clone_size: few
v_call: TRBV4-3
j_call: TRBJ2-5
cdr3_aa: CASSQGASGGWETQYF
cdr3_nt: TGCGCCAGCAGCCAAGGTGCTAGCGGGGGGTGGGAGACCCAGTACTTC

d_call: .
clone_size: .
v_call: TRBV9
j_call: TRBJ2-7
cdr3_aa: CASSVAGYGEQYF
cdr3_nt: TGTGCCAGCAGCGTAGCTGGTTACGGCGAGCAGTACTTC

d_call: .
clone_size: few
v_call: TRBV25-1
j_call: TRBJ2-2
cdr3_aa: CASSETGTGELFF
cdr3_nt: TGTGCCAGCAGTGAAACGGGCACCGGGGAGCTGTTTTTT

d_call: TRBD1
clone_size: few
v_call: TRBV7-9
j_call: TRBJ1-1
cdr3_aa: CASSPGQITFF
cdr3_nt: TGTGCCAGCAGCCCGGGACAGATAACTTTCTTT

d_call: .
clone_size: .
v_call: TRBV20-1
j_call: TRBJ2-7
cdr3_aa: CSALDFAYEQYF
cdr3_nt: TGCAGTGCTTTAGACTTCGCCTACGAGCAGTACTTC

d_call: .
clone_size: .
v_call: TRBV4-2
j_call: TRBJ2-5
cdr3_aa: CASSQAERAQETQYF
cdr3_nt: TGTGCCAGCAGCCAAGCGGAGCGGGCCCAAGAGACCCAGTACTTC

d_call: TRBD2
clone_size: .
v_call: TRBV4-3
j_call: TRBJ2-7
cdr3_aa: CASSQGTSGTGSYEQYF
cdr3_nt: TGCGCCAGCAGCCAAGGGACTAGCGGGACCGGCTCCTACGAGCAGTACTTC

d_call: TRBD2
clone_size: .
v_call: TRBV14
j_call: TRBJ2-5
cdr3_aa: CASSPHLAAGLAGETQYF
cdr3_nt: TGTGCCAGCAGCCCCCACTTGGCAGCTGGACTAGCTGGGGAGACCCAGTACTTC

d_call: TRBD2
clone_size: .
v_call: TRBV7-9
j_call: TRBJ2-1
cdr3_aa: CASSLFISGGNNEQFF
cdr3_nt: TGTGCCAGCAGCTTATTCATTAGCGGGGGGAACAATGAGCAGTTCTTC

d_call: .
clone_size: .
v_call: TRBV25-1
j_call: TRBJ2-3
cdr3_aa: CASTEPKAGSTDTQYF
cdr3_nt: TGTGCCAGCACCGAACCCAAGGCCGGCAGCACAGATACGCAGTATTTT

d_call: .
clone_size: once
v_call: TRBV5-5
j_call: TRBJ2-4
cdr3_aa: CASSLEGQQAKNIQYF
cdr3_nt: TGTGCCAGCAGCTTGGAGGGACAACAAGCCAAAAACATTCAGTACTTC

d_call: TRBD1
clone_size: .
v_call: TRBV29-1
j_call: TRBJ2-1
cdr3_aa: CSVGRTGVQFGQFF
cdr3_nt: TGCAGCGTTGGAAGGACAGGGGTTCAATTCGGGCAGTTCTTC

d_call: TRBD1
clone_size: .
v_call: TRBV12-3/TRBV12-4
j_call: TRBJ1-2
cdr3_aa: CASGSGQGRGYTF
cdr3_nt: TGTGCCAGCGGGAGCGGACAGGGGCGTGGCTACACCTTC

d_call: TRBD2
clone_size: few
v_call: TRBV14
j_call: TRBJ2-5
cdr3_aa: CASSHARASGRTETQYF
cdr3_nt: TGTGCCAGCAGCCACGCCCGGGCTAGCGGGAGGACGGAGACCCAGTACTTC

d_call: .
clone_size: .
v_call: TRBV7-2
j_call: TRBJ2-7
cdr3_aa: CASSLDGGTYEQYF
cdr3_nt: TGTGCCAGCAGCTTAGACGGCGGTACCTACGAGCAGTACTTC

d_call: .
clone_size: .
v_call: TRBV7-2
j_call: TRBJ2-5
cdr3_aa: CASSSTVEETQYF
cdr3_nt: TGTGCCAGCAGCTCAACTGTCGAAGAGACCCAGTACTTC

d_call: .
clone_size: .
v_call: TRBV5-1
j_call: TRBJ2-3
cdr3_aa: CASSLPEGTGKDTQYF
cdr3_nt: TGCGCCAGCAGCTTGCCGGAGGGGACCGGCAAGGATACGCAGTATTTT

d_call: .
clone_size: .
v_call: TRBV12-3/TRBV12-4
j_call: TRBJ2-5
cdr3_aa: CASSSHAVQETQYF
cdr3_nt: TGTGCCAGCAGTTCCCACGCGGTCCAAGAGACCCAGTACTTC

d_call: TRBD1
clone_size: .
v_call: TRBV12-3/TRBV12-4
j_call: TRBJ1-1
cdr3_aa: CASSLSWTGRGAFF
cdr3_nt: TGTGCCAGCAGTTTGAGTTGGACAGGGCGTGGAGCTTTCTTT

d_call: .
clone_size: few
v_call: TRBV6-2/TRBV6-3
j_call: TRBJ1-1
cdr3_aa: CASSYLRDMNTEAFF
cdr3_nt: TGTGCCAGCAGTTACTTGAGGGACATGAACACTGAAGCTTTCTTT

d_call: .
clone_size: .
v_call: TRBV29-1
j_call: TRBJ2-5
cdr3_aa: CSVRETQYF
cdr3_nt: TGCAGCGTCCGAGAGACCCAGTACTTC

d_call: .
clone_size: .
v_call: TRBV21-1
j_call: TRBJ2-7
cdr3_aa: CASSKEGDRSYEQYF
cdr3_nt: TGTGCCAGCAGCAAAGAGGGGGACAGGTCCTACGAGCAGTACTTC

d_call: .
clone_size: .
v_call: TRBV6-2/TRBV6-3
j_call: TRBJ1-5
cdr3_aa: CASSYAYSNQPQHF
cdr3_nt: TGTGCCAGCAGTTACGCGTATAGCAATCAGCCCCAGCATTTT

d_call: TRBD2
clone_size: .
v_call: TRBV20-1
j_call: TRBJ2-3
cdr3_aa: CSASRRGGSTDTQYF
cdr3_nt: TGCAGTGCTAGTCGGCGCGGGGGGAGCACAGATACGCAGTATTTT

d_call: .
clone_size: many
v_call: TRBV6-1
j_call: TRBJ1-1
cdr3_aa: CASRLQGGTEAFF
cdr3_nt: TGTGCCAGCAGGCTACAGGGTGGGACTGAAGCTTTCTTT

d_call: .
clone_size: .
v_call: TRBV5-5
j_call: TRBJ2-5
cdr3_aa: CASSHSQETQYF
cdr3_nt: TGTGCCAGCAGCCACAGTCAAGAGACCCAGTACTTC

d_call: .
clone_size: .
v_call: TRBV29-1
j_call: TRBJ2-2
cdr3_aa: CSSRLGAGGELFF
cdr3_nt: TGCAGCTCCCGATTAGGGGCCGGCGGGGAGCTGTTTTTT

d_call: .
clone_size: .
v_call: TRBV28
j_call: TRBJ2-6
cdr3_aa: CASNLGGPGANVLTF
cdr3_nt: TGTGCCAGCAACCTGGGGGGGCCTGGGGCCAACGTCCTGACTTTC

d_call: .
clone_size: .
v_call: TRBV3-1
j_call: TRBJ2-1
cdr3_aa: CASSLGQAQFF
cdr3_nt: TGTGCCAGCAGCCTCGGTCAGGCCCAGTTCTTC

d_call: TRBD1
clone_size: .
v_call: TRBV4-2
j_call: TRBJ1-6
cdr3_aa: CASSQGQGWTPLHF
cdr3_nt: TGTGCCAGCAGCCAAGGACAGGGCTGGACACCCCTCCACTTT

d_call: .
clone_size: once
v_call: TRBV28
j_call: TRBJ1-4
cdr3_aa: CASSIYRESDEKLFF
cdr3_nt: TGTGCCAGCAGTATCTACAGGGAGTCTGATGAAAAACTGTTTTTT

d_call: .
clone_size: .
v_call: TRBV11-2
j_call: TRBJ2-7
cdr3_aa: CASSLSGGRYYEQYF
cdr3_nt: TGTGCCAGCAGCTTGAGTGGGGGCCGTTACTACGAGCAGTACTTC

d_call: TRBD2
clone_size: few
v_call: TRBV11-2
j_call: TRBJ2-1
cdr3_aa: CASSLGLAGIDEQFF
cdr3_nt: TGTGCCAGCAGCTTAGGACTAGCGGGGATAGATGAGCAGTTCTTC

d_call: TRBD2
clone_size: .
v_call: TRBV7-2
j_call: TRBJ2-1
cdr3_aa: CASSSIAGENEQFF
cdr3_nt: TGTGCCAGCAGCTCCATAGCGGGCGAGAATGAGCAGTTCTTC

d_call: .
clone_size: .
v_call: TRBV6-1
j_call: TRBJ2-3
cdr3_aa: CASSTDRSDTQYF
cdr3_nt: TGTGCCAGCAGCACTGATAGATCAGATACGCAGTATTTT

d_call: .
clone_size: few
v_call: TRBV29-1
j_call: TRBJ1-1
cdr3_aa: CSDDGMNTEAFF
cdr3_nt: TGCAGCGACGACGGCATGAACACTGAAGCTTTCTTT

d_call: .
clone_size: few
v_call: TRBV20-1
j_call: TRBJ2-3
cdr3_aa: CSAREGGPGDTQYF
cdr3_nt: TGCAGTGCTAGAGAGGGGGGGCCAGGTGATACGCAGTATTTT

d_call: TRBD2
clone_size: .
v_call: TRBV29-1
j_call: TRBJ2-1
cdr3_aa: CSAGTSGGLGQFF
cdr3_nt: TGCAGCGCCGGGACTAGCGGGGGGTTGGGGCAGTTCTTC

d_call: TRBD2
clone_size: .
v_call: TRBV4-3
j_call: TRBJ2-7
cdr3_aa: CASSQDRTSLSYEQYF
cdr3_nt: TGCGCCAGCAGCCAAGATCGGACTAGCCTGTCCTACGAGCAGTACTTC

d_call: .
clone_size: few
v_call: TRBV19
j_call: TRBJ2-3
cdr3_aa: CASSIDHRVTTDTQYF
cdr3_nt: TGTGCCAGTAGTATAGATCATCGGGTCACCACAGATACGCAGTATTTT

d_call: .
clone_size: few
v_call: TRBV10-3
j_call: TRBJ2-5
cdr3_aa: CAISEVPLADFQETQYF
cdr3_nt: TGTGCCATCAGTGAGGTTCCTTTGGCGGACTTCCAAGAGACCCAGTACTTC

d_call: .
clone_size: .
v_call: TRBV6-1
j_call: TRBJ2-3
cdr3_aa: CASSQGRRSDTQYF
cdr3_nt: TGTGCCAGCAGTCAGGGACGGAGGAGCGATACGCAGTATTTT

d_call: TRBD1
clone_size: few
v_call: TRBV29-1
j_call: TRBJ2-1
cdr3_aa: CSVDEGAVLRSYNEQFF
cdr3_nt: TGCAGCGTTGACGAGGGGGCAGTCTTAAGGTCCTACAATGAGCAGTTCTTC

d_call: .
clone_size: .
v_call: TRBV20-1
j_call: TRBJ1-5
cdr3_aa: CSASLGLAAPTDTQHF
cdr3_nt: TGCAGTGCTAGTTTGGGACTAGCGGCCCCTACAGATACGCAGCATTTT

d_call: TRBD2
clone_size: few
v_call: TRBV18
j_call: TRBJ2-1
cdr3_aa: CASSPQGGDEQFF
cdr3_nt: TGTGCCAGCTCACCTCAGGGAGGGGATGAGCAGTTCTTC

d_call: .
clone_size: .
v_call: TRBV19
j_call: TRBJ1-5
cdr3_aa: CASSQWGSQPQHF
cdr3_nt: TGTGCCAGTAGTCAGTGGGGAAGTCAGCCCCAGCATTTT

d_call: .
clone_size: once
v_call: TRBV10-3
j_call: TRBJ2-7
cdr3_aa: CAISESPAGGEQYF
cdr3_nt: TGTGCCATCAGTGAGTCTCCGGCGGGCGGCGAGCAGTACTTC

d_call: .
clone_size: .
v_call: TRBV7-2
j_call: TRBJ1-2
cdr3_aa: CASSLDLGRGYTF
cdr3_nt: TGTGCCAGCAGCTTAGACCTGGGCCGGGGCTACACCTTC